One T cell receptor beta chain is described in this entry. This clonotype has at least ten counts. This receptor's antigen is unknown. Qualities for individual bases were not recorded, and no much larger clone is one base off. The receptor library was made with 5' RACE. Sequencing used an Illumina HiSeq 2500. A second PCR of roughly 7 to 12 cycles was run with a J-beta primer mix and a sample-barcoded 5' primer. Each TCR beta cDNA molecule received a unique molecular identifier from a template-switch 5' adaptor carrying 12 random nucleotides. Each sample yielded at least 2.5 million CDR3-containing paired-end reads. First-strand cDNA was synthesized from all RNA with the Mint cDNA synthesis kit, primed by a TRBC-specific oligonucleotide. After uracil-DNA glycosylase treatment, a first 18-cycle PCR used universal primers M1SS and BC2_uni_R on all cDNA. For the original study's pipeline: Each sample was normalized by randomly selecting 1 million high-quality reads, each carrying a distinct molecular identifier. Instead of being binned into consensus sequences, reads with shared molecular identifiers were discarded. MiTCR, with a Q25 quality threshold and the strictest error-elimination algorithm, was used for CDR3 identification, clonotype clustering and error correction. Lower-bound total TCR beta diversity was estimated with a nonparametric unseen species model using Euler transformation. TCRdb took the public reads, trimmed them with fastp at Q25, ran MiXCR for clone calling and kept in-frame beta chains. Duplicate CDR3 protein sequences are folded into a single record with the most common DNA and genes. These V and J calls originate from TCRdb's pipeline instead of the authors' own analysis. The sample profile shows about 670,000 distinct CDR3 sequences; roughly two fifths of them were found once. The leading ten clones occupy around 30% of the sample.

CDR3 length: 15 amino acids, cysteine to phenylalanine. The CDR3 DNA has 45 bases and is translated from base 1. Trimming at the junction amounts to 2 bases on V and 6 bases on J, and the germline ends lie 14 bases apart. Based on the germline V gene (reference sequence), the CDR1 and CDR2 sequences are MNHEY and SMNVEV. The sample belongs to a study of blood T cells in healthy people across ages (dated by TCRdb to about 2015). Background for the entire study: In model experiments, template switching captured roughly one uniquely barcoded TCR beta cDNA molecule for every two T cells. Using the same blood draw, the study looked at two additional independent replicas of 1 million unique cDNA reads for two donors, one aged 18 to 30 and the other aged 80 or older. Donors of different ages were randomly distributed across sequencing lanes to avoid experimental bias. Using deep sequencing normalized with unique cDNA molecular identifiers, the study measured how TCR beta repertoire diversity changes with age. The donors were divided into four age groups: young (average around 17 years), middle-aged (under 40), aged (under 70) and long-lived (roughly 82).

Broader findings and caveats from the paper: The CMV infection status of donors was not known, potentially confounding age-related changes in expanded clonotypes. Compared with the aged group, the long-lived group had more naive CD4+ T cells, fewer expanded clones and increased TCR diversity, suggesting age selection. Estimates of total diversity based on one million sequenced T cells were considered lower bounds and underestimates. As age increased, observed TCR beta diversity per million T cells dropped in a roughly linear way, and a significant reduction was already evident by age roughly 36. Because profiling used bulk unsorted PBMCs, naive and antigen-experienced compartments could not be compared conclusively. Observed TCR beta diversity correlated strongly with the percentage of naive T cells measured by flow cytometry.

Donors were 30 to 45 systemically healthy Caucasian individuals from Russia aged 6 to 90 years. Roughly 10 milliliters of peripheral blood were drawn from each donor into EDTA-treated Vacutainer tubes. Ficoll-Paque density-gradient centrifugation was used to isolate PBMCs, with at least 6.5 million per sample. Total RNA was extracted from PBMCs with Trizol reagent, with at least 6 micrograms obtained per sample. Naive CD45RAhigh/CD27high T cell percentages were measured by flow cytometry on a PBMC aliquot from every donor. The receptor chain draws on TRBV27 and TRBJ2-1; the D gene is tentatively TRBD1 or TRBD2, each matching 5 bases. The TCR was taken from a man older than 75 in good health. What was sequenced was blood. The CDR3 protein sequence reads: CASSLGGVVRNEQFF. The nucleotides read TGTGCCAGCAGTTTAGGGGGAGTGGTCCGCAATGAGCAGTTCTTC.